The 22 T cell receptor beta chains below come from one sample, sequenced in a study of T cell repertoires in cytomegalovirus infection. TCRdb re-called the reads through MiXCR, storing one row per CDR3 protein. Among about 440,000 distinct CDR3 sequences listed, about a third were seen once. Source material: PBMCs. These receptors were obtained from a human donor in good health (CMV status not recorded). Some clones in this sample may be carry-over from other donors' samples.

The chain carries TRBV28 and TRBJ2-6; 7 positions agree with TRBD1. The germline V gene encodes CDR1 MDHEN and CDR2 SYDVKM. The CDR3 is 15 amino acids. V lost 6 bases and J lost 3; bases outside the gene matches: 5. The CDR3 loop is CASSPTGLGANVLTF. In DNA form, the CDR3 reads TGTGCCAGCAGCCCGACAGGGCTTGGGGCCAACGTCCTGACTTTC.

Concerning this clonotype itself: One junction end does not reproduce the germline sequence, and a read error may be involved. The rearrangement joins TRBV5-1 to TRBJ2-1, with D perhaps TRBD2 (7 bases). The CDR3 runs to 14 residues. Germline CDR1 and CDR2: SGHRS and YFSETQ. In nucleotides, the CDR3 is TGCGCCAGCAGCCCGGGGGGCCGGGACAATGAGGAGTTCTTC. Its protein is CASSPGGRDNEEFF.

This clonotype was detected a few times. The chain has TRBV12-5 and TRBJ2-5; TRBD1 matches 8 bases. V gave up 10 bases and J gave up 4 bases; unmatched junction bases: 8. The CDR3 contains 13 residues. Per germline, CDR1 LGHNT and CDR2 FRNRAP. CDR3: CAISTGVGETQYF. The DNA for the CDR3 is TGTGCTATCTCGACAGGGGTCGGAGAGACCCAGTACTTC.

This clonotype came up many times. J is TRBJ1-5 and V is TRBV7-8; 11 bases agree with TRBD1. The CDR3 is 16 residues long. CDR1 and CDR2 from the germline V gene are SGHVS and FQNEAQ. The trim removed 5 bases at V and 1 base at J, leaving 4 bases unmatched. The CDR3 sequence: CASSLWDRGSNQPQHF. The CDR3 DNA follows: TGTGCCAGCAGCCTATGGGACAGGGGGAGCAATCAGCCCCAGCATTTT.

V is TRBV4-2 and J is TRBJ1-3; 7 nucleotides align to TRBD1. The CDR3 loop spans 17 amino acids. Germline V gene lookup returns CDR1 LGHNA and CDR2 YNFKEQ. The V and J ends lost 0 bases and 0 bases, in that order; junction bases with no gene match: 5. The CDR3 loop is CASSQDGGGHSGNTIYF. CDR3 DNA: TGTGCCAGCAGCCAAGATGGAGGGGGCCACTCTGGAAACACCATATATTTT.

V gene TRBV10-3 combines with J gene TRBJ1-5, with D unresolved. Germline lookup yields CDR1 ENHRY and CDR2 SYGVKD. There are 14 residues in the CDR3. The V end was cut by 0 bases, the J end by 5 bases, with 8 bases between. CDR3 DNA sequence: TGTGCCATCAGTGAGTCCTGGGAGGATCAGCCCCAGCATTTT. Its translation is CAISESWEDQPQHF.

The rearrangement links TRBV27 to TRBJ1-2; the match to TRBD1 covers 12 bases. V shed 5 bases and J 7 bases; nucleotides not matched to a gene: 11. In germline, CDR1 is MNHEY, CDR2 SMNVEV (reference sequence). CDR3 length equals 16 residues. The chain's CDR3 is CASSPLTGTGGFGYTF. DNA of the CDR3: TGTGCCAGCAGTCCCCTAACCGGGACAGGGGGCTTTGGCTACACCTTC.

This clonotype appeared many times. V gene TRBV7-8 combines with J gene TRBJ1-1; no reliable D call. Trimming took 0 bases from V and 1 from J, leaving 9 bases between them. Per the germline V gene, CDR1 is SGHVS and CDR2 is FQNEAQ. This CDR3 has 15 amino acids. The CDR3 protein is CASSLAPQQNTEAFF. The CDR3 nucleotides read TGTGCCAGCAGCTTAGCTCCCCAGCAGAACACTGAAGCTTTCTTT.

The DNA of the CDR3 is TGTGCCAGCAGCGCACCAGGGGTCGGCCACAATGAGCAGTTCTTC. It codes for CASSAPGVGHNEQFF. This rearrangement joins TRBV11-2 to TRBJ2-1; D is possibly TRBD1 (6 bases). The CDR3 totals 15 residues. Germline V gives CDR1 SGHAT, CDR2 FQNNGV. Deletions cut 5 bases from V and 5 bases from J, with 16 bases between.

This clonotype was seen ten or more times. The gene calls are TRBV6-1 and TRBJ2-7; the D gene is possibly TRBD1 (5 bases). The CDR3 extends over 14 amino acids. The V gene's germline CDR1 is MNHNS and CDR2 SASEGT. V lost 6 bases, J lost 0 bases, and 12 bases lay in between. CDR3 in DNA: TGTGCCAGCAGGACTCAGGGCTACTCCTACGAGCAGTACTTC. Translating gives CASRTQGYSYEQYF.

In regard to this clonotype: A much larger clone differs from this one at a single base, so this may be a read error. The chain recombines TRBV12-3 or TRBV12-4 with TRBJ2-4; tentatively, D is TRBD2 (6 bases). The CDR3 runs 14 residues. The CDR3 DNA is TGTGCCAGCAGCCTTGGGGGGTCCAAAAACATTCATTACTTC. This encodes CASSLGGSKNIHYF.

Comment on this clonotype: One base away lies a much larger clone, so this may be a sequencing read error. This rearrangement joins TRBV7-8 to TRBJ2-7; TRBD1 matches 7 bases. CDR1 and CDR2 (germline): SGHVS, FQNEAQ. After removal of 1 base from V and 4 bases from J, the junction contained 4 bases not matched to a gene. The CDR3 loop spans 14 amino acids. CDR3 loop: CASSLEGAVYEQYF. The CDR3 DNA sequence: TGTGCCAGCAGCTTAGAGGGGGCTGTTTACGAGCAGTACTTC.

The chain joins TRBV4-2 to TRBJ2-6; D remains unclear. V gave up 1 base and J gave up 6 bases, with 10 bases separating them. CDR1 is LGHNA, CDR2 YNFKEQ, per germline. CDR3 length: 15 residues. The CDR3 DNA reads as TGTGCCAGCAGCCAAGCCCAGACTGAGGCCAACGTCCTGACTTTC. Amino acid sequence: CASSQAQTEANVLTF.

This clonotype was picked up many times. The chain employs TRBV10-3 and TRBJ2-7; D perhaps matches TRBD1 (5 bases). There are 12 residues in the CDR3. CDR1 and CDR2 from the germline V gene are ENHRY and SYGVKD. Trimming stripped 5 bases from V and 4 bases from J, with 9 bases between. The CDR3 protein is CAISYDRYEQYF. CDR3 in DNA: TGTGCCATCAGTTACGACAGATACGAGCAGTACTTC.

In its sample, this clonotype was seen a few times. The chain combines TRBV6-8 with TRBJ2-3; 9 nucleotides align to TRBD1. The CDR3 has 14 residues. Germline assignment: CDR1 MNHGY and CDR2 SAAAGT. The trim removed 6 bases at V and 3 bases at J, leaving 4 bases unmatched. CDR3 protein: CASRGQGLTDTQYF. CDR3 coding DNA: TGTGCCAGCAGGGGACAGGGTCTGACAGATACGCAGTATTTT.

The chain uses TRBV5-1 and TRBJ1-2; 9 bases are shared with TRBD1. The V and J ends lost 4 bases and 4 bases, in that order; junction bases with no gene match: 14. The CDR3 sequence is 17 residues long. From germline, CDR1 is SGHRS and CDR2 YFSETQ. Written as DNA, the CDR3 is TGCGCCAGCAGCCCCGGGACAGGGAGGCATAGGGTCTATGGCTACACCTTC. It is translated as CASSPGTGRHRVYGYTF.

This clonotype was seen ten or more times. V gene TRBV7-2 combines with J gene TRBJ2-5; 7 bases are shared with TRBD2. V trimming: 5 bases; J trimming: 1 base; junction bases outside the gene matches: 7. Germline CDR1 is SGHTA and CDR2 is FQGNSA. This CDR3 is built from 15 residues. The CDR3 region is CASSPSGALQETQYF. The CDR3 bases are TGTGCCAGCAGCCCCAGCGGGGCGCTCCAAGAGACCCAGTACTTC.

This clonotype was counted between two and nine times. This chain joins TRBV7-2 and TRBJ1-3, with D perhaps matching TRBD1 (5 bases). Trimming shortened V by 5 bases and J by 4 bases, and 18 bases separated the two germline ends. There are 16 residues in the CDR3. CDR1 is SGHTA, CDR2 FQGNSA, per germline. The CDR3 spells CASSAPGTAGGNTIYF. The CDR3, as DNA: TGTGCCAGCAGCGCTCCCGGGACGGCTGGCGGAAACACCATATATTTT. Filled out from reference TRBV7-2 and TRBJ1-3, the complete variable domain reads GAGVSQSPSNKVTEKGKDVELRCDPISGHTALYWYRQSLGQGLEFLIYFQGNSAPDKSGLPSDRFSAERTGGSVSTLTIQRTQQEDSAVYLCASSAPGTAGGNTIYFGEGSWLTVV.

V and J are TRBV19 and TRBJ1-5; D unclear. The V end was cut by 3 bases, the J end by 6 bases, with 12 bases between. Germline-derived CDR1 and CDR2 are LNHDA and SQIVND (reference sequence). The CDR3 runs 14 residues. The CDR3 reads CASSMSGSGQPQHF. CDR3 coding DNA: TGTGCCAGTAGTATGTCTGGGTCGGGTCAGCCCCAGCATTTT.

This clonotype appeared many times. The chain employs TRBV7-8 and TRBJ2-2; 8 bases fit TRBD2. V lost 5 bases, J lost 5 bases, and 10 bases stayed unmatched. The CDR3 is 16 residues long. Germline CDR1 reads SGHVS; CDR2 reads FQNEAQ. CDR3 amino acids: CASSTLAGGGTGELFF. CDR3 nucleotide sequence: TGTGCCAGCAGCACCCTCGCGGGCGGGGGGACCGGGGAGCTGTTTTTT.

The rearrangement uses TRBV29-1 and TRBJ2-7; no clear D gene. Deletions cut 6 bases from V and 0 bases from J, with 18 bases between. The CDR3 spans 15 residues. Germline CDR1 SQVTM, CDR2 ANQGSEA. CDR3 sequence: CSVTPLMSLSYEQYF. CDR3 nucleotide sequence: TGCAGCGTCACCCCGTTGATGTCCCTCTCCTACGAGCAGTACTTC.

This clonotype was detected ten times or more. The chain links TRBV7-2 to TRBJ1-1; D unresolved. Trimming shortened V by 5 bases and J by 0 bases, and 10 bases separated the two germline ends. This CDR3 is built from 14 residues. Germline CDR1 SGHTA, CDR2 FQGNSA. The CDR3: CASSPGPMNTEAFF. The CDR3 DNA reads TGTGCCAGCAGCCCCGGACCGATGAACACTGAAGCTTTCTTT.